This T cell receptor beta chain was recorded in a study of blood T cells in healthy people across ages. Overall study findings and caveats: Shifts in expanded clonotypes may have been confounded by donor CMV status, which was unknown. It was found that TCR beta diversity correlated strongly with the percentage of naive T cells. Naive and antigen-experienced cells were not separated, limiting conclusive comparison.

Next came a second PCR, run for about 6 to 12 cycles, which used a sample-barcoded 5' primer along with a J-beta primer mix. MiXCR, run by TCRdb on the 5' RACE reads, gives a single entry per CDR3 protein. The table lists more than 800,000 distinct CDR3 sequences, 25% to 30% of them singletons. The CDR3 contains 15 residues. After removal of 7 bases from V and 8 bases from J, the junction contained 16 bases not matched to a gene. This clonotype was counted a few times. The antigen is undetermined. The clonotype originates from a woman older than 75 in good health. The sample consisted of blood. This rearrangement joins TRBV12-3 or TRBV12-4 to TRBJ1-1; 7 bases map to TRBD1. CDR3 in amino acids: CASTPIPQGGGEAFF. The CDR3 DNA follows: TGTGCCAGCACTCCTATCCCTCAGGGGGGAGGAGAAGCTTTCTTT.